This T cell receptor (beta chain) derives from a study of cytomegalovirus exposure and HLA in healthy donors. This CDR3 spans 17 amino acids. In germline, CDR1 is SGHRS, CDR2 YFSETQ. Trimming removed 2 bases from V and 1 base from J, with 18 bases in between. Assay used: immunoSEQ multiplex PCR; TCRdb lists only in-frame clones, some missing. The table shows roughly 250,000 clones, with around 89% occurring only once. The TCR comes from a young woman in good health and CMV-seronegative. The source material was PBMCs. This rearrangement joins TRBV5-1 to TRBJ2-5, with D possibly matching TRBD1 (6 bases). In nucleotides, the CDR3 is TGCGCCAGCAGCTTAATTCCGACAGGACGATCCCAAGAGACCCAGTACTTC. The encoded protein is CASSLIPTGRSQETQYF.